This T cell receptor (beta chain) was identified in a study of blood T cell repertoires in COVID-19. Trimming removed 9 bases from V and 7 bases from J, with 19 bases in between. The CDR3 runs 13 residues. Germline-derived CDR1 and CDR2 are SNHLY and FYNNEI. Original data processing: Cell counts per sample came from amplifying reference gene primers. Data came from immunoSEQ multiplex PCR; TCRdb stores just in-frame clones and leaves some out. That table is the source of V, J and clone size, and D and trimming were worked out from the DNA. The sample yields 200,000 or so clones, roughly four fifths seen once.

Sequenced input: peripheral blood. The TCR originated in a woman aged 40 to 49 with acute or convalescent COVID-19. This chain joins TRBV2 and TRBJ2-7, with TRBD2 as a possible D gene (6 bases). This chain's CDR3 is CASKTQGDSEQYF. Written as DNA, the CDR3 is TGTGCCAGTAAGACACAAGGGGACTCGGAGCAGTACTTC.